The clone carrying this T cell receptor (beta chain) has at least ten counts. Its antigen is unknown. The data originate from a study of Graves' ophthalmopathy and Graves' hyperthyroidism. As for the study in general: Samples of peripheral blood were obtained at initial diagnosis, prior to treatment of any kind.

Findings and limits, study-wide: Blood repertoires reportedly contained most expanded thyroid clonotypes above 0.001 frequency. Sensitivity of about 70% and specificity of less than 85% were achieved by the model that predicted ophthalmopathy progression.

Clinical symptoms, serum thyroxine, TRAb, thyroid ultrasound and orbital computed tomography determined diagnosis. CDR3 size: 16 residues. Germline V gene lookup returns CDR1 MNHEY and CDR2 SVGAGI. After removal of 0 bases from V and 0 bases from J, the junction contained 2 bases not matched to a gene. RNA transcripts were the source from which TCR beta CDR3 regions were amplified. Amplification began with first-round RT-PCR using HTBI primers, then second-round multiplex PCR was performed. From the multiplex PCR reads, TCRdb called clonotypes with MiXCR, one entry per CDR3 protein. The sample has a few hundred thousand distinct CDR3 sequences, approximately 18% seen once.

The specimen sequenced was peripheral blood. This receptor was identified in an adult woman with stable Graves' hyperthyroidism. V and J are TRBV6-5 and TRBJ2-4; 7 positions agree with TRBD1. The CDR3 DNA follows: TGTGCCAGCAGTTACTCCACAGGGGTAGCCAAAAACATTCAGTACTTC. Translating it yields CASSYSTGVAKNIQYF.